Described below is a single T cell receptor (beta chain) sequence and its context. Its antigen is currently unknown. Measured with immunoSEQ multiplex PCR; TCRdb has only the in-frame clones, and not every one. The repertoire holds fewer than 100,000 clones, with more than 75% as singletons. The sample is drawn from a study of T cell responses to AZD1222 COVID-19 vaccine. Study conclusions and caveats: It was only a handful of AZD1222 recipients who were seropositive at baseline.

The receptor comes from an adult in good health. The sequences come from peripheral blood, collected on day 0 of AZD1222 vaccination.

CDR3 sequence (DNA): TGTGCCAGCAGTGTAGCGGGGGGGCTTGGTATCAAGCAGTACTTC. This translates into CASSVAGGLGIKQYF. The V call is TRBV2, the J call TRBJ2-7; 11 positions agree with TRBD2. Germline V gene sequence: CDR1 SNHLY, CDR2 FYNNEI. There are 15 residues in the CDR3. Germline trimming cut 4 bases from V and 8 bases from J; bases unmatched to any gene: 10.